Listed below are T cell receptor beta chains from one sample, sequenced in a study of regulatory T cells in long-lasting Graves disease. TCRdb re-derived calls from the multiplex PCR reads in MiXCR, one entry per CDR3 protein. The data show more than 400,000 distinct CDR3 sequences, with roughly 15% seen just once and roughly 10% held by the top ten. The data also belong to a second study, concerning T cells in Graves' hyperthyroidism and ophthalmopathy.

Sequencing used peripheral blood mononuclear cells (PBMCs), obtained at new diagnosis, from a patient treated with antithyroid drugs. These receptors originate from a woman aged 25 to 45 with Graves disease. Both conserved end residues are part of each CDR3. The D gene is left open where the match is weak. A row's size may be missing; if present it is once, few, many or a size class.

j_gene: TRBJ2-3
d_gene: -
abundance: many
len: 13
v_gene: TRBV10-3
CDR3aa: CAITSLGTDTQYF
CDR3nt: TGTGCCATCACTTCCTTGGGCACAGATACGCAGTATTTT

j_gene: TRBJ2-6
d_gene: TRBD2
abundance: -
len: 18
v_gene: TRBV27
CDR3aa: CASSYWEGGPPGANVLTF
CDR3nt: TGTGCCAGCAGCTATTGGGAGGGAGGGCCCCCTGGGGCCAACGTCCTGACTTTC

j_gene: TRBJ1-4
d_gene: TRBD1
abundance: -
len: 15
v_gene: TRBV6-2/TRBV6-3
CDR3aa: CASSYSQGAYEKLFF
CDR3nt: TGTGCCAGCAGTTACTCGCAGGGGGCTTATGAAAAACTGTTTTTT

j_gene: TRBJ2-7
d_gene: TRBD1
abundance: -
len: 17
v_gene: TRBV28
CDR3aa: CASSTSGGTGSSYEQYF
CDR3nt: TGTGCCAGCAGTACATCCGGTGGGACAGGGAGCTCCTACGAGCAGTACTTC

j_gene: TRBJ1-1
d_gene: -
abundance: few
len: 13
v_gene: TRBV14
CDR3aa: CASSQDTNTEAFF
CDR3nt: TGTGCCAGCAGCCAAGATACGAACACTGAAGCTTTCTTT

j_gene: TRBJ2-5
d_gene: -
abundance: many
len: 17
v_gene: TRBV7-8
CDR3aa: CASSLGPHGGHQETQYF
CDR3nt: TGTGCCAGCAGCTTAGGGCCCCACGGGGGGCACCAAGAGACCCAGTACTTC

j_gene: TRBJ1-1
d_gene: -
abundance: many
len: 10
v_gene: TRBV29-1
CDR3aa: CSARKTEAFF
CDR3nt: TGCAGCGCCCGGAAGACTGAAGCTTTCTTT

j_gene: TRBJ2-1
d_gene: TRBD2
abundance: -
len: 18
v_gene: TRBV10-2
CDR3aa: CASSESTLLAGVGNEQFF
CDR3nt: TGCGCCAGCAGTGAGTCGACTCTACTAGCGGGAGTTGGGAATGAGCAGTTCTTC

j_gene: TRBJ1-2
d_gene: -
abundance: few
len: 14
v_gene: TRBV7-9
CDR3aa: CASSSGPTPYGYTF
CDR3nt: TGTGCCAGCAGCTCCGGACCGACTCCCTATGGCTACACCTTC

j_gene: TRBJ2-7
d_gene: -
abundance: many
len: 12
v_gene: TRBV10-3
CDR3aa: CASEDRRGEQYF
CDR3nt: TGTGCCAGCGAAGACAGGAGGGGCGAGCAGTACTTC

j_gene: TRBJ2-4
d_gene: -
abundance: many
len: 15
v_gene: TRBV27
CDR3aa: CASSLVAAAKNIQYF
CDR3nt: TGTGCCAGCAGTTTAGTTGCCGCGGCCAAAAACATTCAGTACTTC

j_gene: TRBJ2-7
d_gene: TRBD2
abundance: many
len: 16
v_gene: TRBV3-1
CDR3aa: CASSPQGAGEWYEQYF
CDR3nt: TGTGCCAGCAGCCCCCAGGGAGCGGGAGAATGGTACGAGCAGTACTTC

j_gene: TRBJ1-1
d_gene: -
abundance: many
len: 18
v_gene: TRBV6-5
CDR3aa: CASSYPAVLPRSNTEAFF
CDR3nt: TGTGCCAGCAGTTACCCCGCAGTCCTGCCCAGATCGAACACTGAAGCTTTCTTT

j_gene: TRBJ2-1
d_gene: TRBD1
abundance: many
len: 17
v_gene: TRBV28
CDR3aa: CASSPAETGMDYNEQFF
CDR3nt: TGTGCCAGCAGCCCCGCGGAGACAGGGATGGACTACAATGAGCAGTTCTTC

j_gene: TRBJ2-1
d_gene: TRBD2
abundance: -
len: 19
v_gene: TRBV7-9
CDR3aa: CASTLWLAGGGVSYNEQFF
CDR3nt: TGTGCCAGCACCTTATGGTTAGCGGGAGGAGGAGTATCCTACAATGAGCAGTTCTTC

j_gene: TRBJ2-2
d_gene: TRBD2
abundance: -
len: 18
v_gene: TRBV7-9
CDR3aa: CASSLGTGTSWGTGELFF
CDR3nt: TGTGCCAGCAGCTTAGGTACCGGGACTAGCTGGGGTACCGGGGAGCTGTTTTTT

j_gene: TRBJ1-6
d_gene: -
abundance: -
len: 14
v_gene: TRBV19
CDR3aa: CASSNDKLNSPLHF
CDR3nt: TGTGCCAGTAGTAACGACAAACTTAATTCACCCCTCCACTTT

j_gene: TRBJ2-7
d_gene: -
abundance: many
len: 14
v_gene: TRBV28
CDR3aa: CASSTRPTDYEQYF
CDR3nt: TGTGCCAGCAGTACCCGGCCGACGGACTACGAGCAGTACTTC

j_gene: TRBJ2-3
d_gene: TRBD2
abundance: many
len: 15
v_gene: TRBV12-3/TRBV12-4
CDR3aa: CASILRLAGTDTQYF
CDR3nt: TGTGCCAGCATCCTACGACTAGCGGGCACAGATACGCAGTATTTT

j_gene: TRBJ1-5
d_gene: -
abundance: many
len: 18
v_gene: TRBV4-1
CDR3aa: CASSQVIRAAELNQPQHF
CDR3nt: TGCGCCAGCAGCCAAGTTATCCGGGCAGCGGAGCTAAATCAGCCCCAGCATTTT

j_gene: TRBJ2-1
d_gene: -
abundance: -
len: 14
v_gene: TRBV27
CDR3aa: CASTSQRSYNEQFF
CDR3nt: TGTGCCAGCACCAGTCAGAGATCCTACAATGAGCAGTTCTTC

j_gene: TRBJ2-7
d_gene: TRBD2
abundance: -
len: 14
v_gene: TRBV14
CDR3aa: CASSQSGNLYEQYF
CDR3nt: TGTGCCAGCAGCCAGAGCGGGAATTTGTACGAGCAGTACTTC

j_gene: TRBJ1-1
d_gene: TRBD1
abundance: many
len: 15
v_gene: TRBV20-1
CDR3aa: CSAGGSYGTDYEAFF
CDR3nt: TGCAGTGCTGGGGGTTCTTACGGGACAGACTATGAAGCTTTCTTT

j_gene: TRBJ2-1
d_gene: -
abundance: -
len: 18
v_gene: TRBV15
CDR3aa: CATSSGRLEGSSYNEQFF
CDR3nt: TGTGCCACCAGCTCGGGTCGTCTAGAAGGGAGCTCCTACAATGAGCAGTTCTTC

j_gene: TRBJ2-7
d_gene: -
abundance: many
len: 15
v_gene: TRBV7-9
CDR3aa: CASSSKDSQGYEQYF
CDR3nt: TGTGCCAGCAGCTCTAAGGACTCTCAAGGCTACGAGCAGTACTTC

j_gene: TRBJ1-5
d_gene: -
abundance: many
len: 16
v_gene: TRBV7-8
CDR3aa: CASSPGTLYSNQPQHF
CDR3nt: TGTGCCAGCAGCCCCGGGACACTTTATAGCAATCAGCCCCAGCATTTT

j_gene: TRBJ1-2
d_gene: -
abundance: -
len: 14
v_gene: TRBV7-9
CDR3aa: CASSFVNSNYGYTF
CDR3nt: TGTGCCAGCAGCTTTGTGAACAGTAACTATGGCTACACCTTC

j_gene: TRBJ2-2
d_gene: -
abundance: many
len: 16
v_gene: TRBV12-3/TRBV12-4
CDR3aa: CASSPFQTRDTGELFF
CDR3nt: TGTGCCAGCAGCCCCTTCCAGACGCGAGACACCGGGGAGCTGTTTTTT

j_gene: TRBJ2-3
d_gene: -
abundance: many
len: 16
v_gene: TRBV7-3
CDR3aa: CASSLTFASGTDTQYF
CDR3nt: TGTGCCAGCAGCTTAACGTTCGCTAGCGGCACAGATACGCAGTATTTT

j_gene: TRBJ1-5
d_gene: TRBD1
abundance: many
len: 15
v_gene: TRBV2
CDR3aa: CASTGGQGPGQPQHF
CDR3nt: TGTGCCAGCACCGGCGGACAGGGGCCGGGTCAGCCCCAGCATTTT

j_gene: TRBJ2-7
d_gene: -
abundance: many
len: 12
v_gene: TRBV20-1
CDR3aa: CSAQGLSNEQYF
CDR3nt: TGCAGTGCACAGGGACTATCGAACGAGCAGTACTTC

j_gene: TRBJ2-7
d_gene: TRBD2
abundance: many
len: 15
v_gene: TRBV12-3/TRBV12-4
CDR3aa: CASSPSGGLIYEQYF
CDR3nt: TGTGCCAGCAGTCCTAGCGGCGGCCTTATCTACGAGCAGTACTTC

j_gene: TRBJ2-3
d_gene: -
abundance: many
len: 12
v_gene: TRBV7-9
CDR3aa: CASRSNTDTQYF
CDR3nt: TGTGCCAGCAGGTCAAACACAGATACGCAGTATTTT

j_gene: TRBJ2-1
d_gene: -
abundance: many
len: 13
v_gene: TRBV29-1
CDR3aa: CSVEGTDYNEQFF
CDR3nt: TGCAGCGTTGAGGGGACGGATTACAATGAGCAGTTCTTC

j_gene: TRBJ2-1
d_gene: TRBD2
abundance: many
len: 13
v_gene: TRBV10-3
CDR3aa: CAIRAGGLNEQFF
CDR3nt: TGTGCCATCAGGGCGGGGGGCCTCAATGAGCAGTTCTTC

j_gene: TRBJ2-7
d_gene: TRBD2
abundance: few
len: 12
v_gene: TRBV27
CDR3aa: CASSGSAYEQYF
CDR3nt: TGTGCCAGTAGCGGGAGTGCCTACGAGCAGTACTTC

j_gene: TRBJ2-1
d_gene: TRBD2
abundance: many
len: 16
v_gene: TRBV20-1
CDR3aa: CSALGGTSVTRDEQFF
CDR3nt: TGCAGTGCCCTAGGGGGGACTAGCGTTACTCGGGATGAGCAGTTCTTC

j_gene: TRBJ2-1
d_gene: TRBD2
abundance: few
len: 15
v_gene: TRBV24-1
CDR3aa: CATSDRTSGYNEQFF
CDR3nt: TGTGCCACCAGTGATAGGACTAGCGGATACAATGAGCAGTTCTTC

j_gene: TRBJ2-7
d_gene: -
abundance: many
len: 14
v_gene: TRBV5-1
CDR3aa: CASSFEGVRDEQYF
CDR3nt: TGCGCCAGCAGCTTCGAAGGTGTTCGGGACGAGCAGTACTTC

j_gene: TRBJ1-2
d_gene: -
abundance: -
len: 12
v_gene: TRBV7-9
CDR3aa: CASTLGVCGYIF
CDR3nt: TGTGCCAGCACGCTAGGAGTCTGTGGCTACATCTTC

j_gene: TRBJ2-1
d_gene: TRBD1
abundance: many
len: 22
v_gene: TRBV11-3
CDR3aa: CASSPGQGAASGSGYGPNEQFF
CDR3nt: TGTGCCAGCAGCCCGGGACAGGGGGCCGCTAGCGGGAGTGGGTATGGACCCAATGAGCAGTTCTTC

j_gene: TRBJ1-3
d_gene: -
abundance: many
len: 14
v_gene: TRBV20-1
CDR3aa: CSASSDNSGNTIYF
CDR3nt: TGCAGTGCTAGTTCGGACAACTCTGGAAACACCATATATTTT

j_gene: TRBJ2-3
d_gene: TRBD1
abundance: many
len: 16
v_gene: TRBV27
CDR3aa: CASSPDRVYGTDTQYF
CDR3nt: TGTGCCAGCAGTCCCGACAGGGTGTATGGGACAGATACGCAGTATTTT

j_gene: TRBJ2-3
d_gene: TRBD2
abundance: many
len: 15
v_gene: TRBV6-9
CDR3aa: CASSYSGRAEDTQYF
CDR3nt: TGTGCCAGCAGTTACAGCGGGAGGGCCGAAGATACGCAGTATTTT

j_gene: TRBJ1-1
d_gene: TRBD1
abundance: many
len: 13
v_gene: TRBV2
CDR3aa: CASRDRLNTEAFF
CDR3nt: TGTGCCAGCAGGGACAGGCTGAACACTGAAGCTTTCTTT

j_gene: TRBJ2-5
d_gene: TRBD2
abundance: few
len: 14
v_gene: TRBV20-1
CDR3aa: CSAFSGKPFLTQYF
CDR3nt: TGCAGTGCCTTCAGCGGGAAACCCTTTTTGACCCAGTACTTC

j_gene: TRBJ2-3
d_gene: TRBD2
abundance: many
len: 15
v_gene: TRBV20-1
CDR3aa: CSARTLAGVADTQYF
CDR3nt: TGCAGTGCTAGAACGCTAGCGGGAGTAGCAGATACGCAGTATTTT

j_gene: TRBJ2-4
d_gene: TRBD2
abundance: few
len: 17
v_gene: TRBV4-3
CDR3aa: CASSQVGLAGAKNIQYF
CDR3nt: TGCGCCAGCAGCCAAGTCGGACTAGCGGGAGCCAAAAACATTCAGTACTTC

j_gene: TRBJ2-3
d_gene: TRBD2
abundance: many
len: 15
v_gene: TRBV7-3
CDR3aa: CASSPAGGITDTQYF
CDR3nt: TGTGCCAGCAGTCCCGCCGGGGGGATCACAGATACGCAGTATTTT

j_gene: TRBJ2-1
d_gene: -
abundance: many
len: 15
v_gene: TRBV27
CDR3aa: CASSYTASSYNEQFF
CDR3nt: TGTGCCAGCAGTTATACGGCGAGCTCCTACAATGAGCAGTTCTTC

j_gene: TRBJ2-2
d_gene: -
abundance: -
len: 13
v_gene: TRBV5-1
CDR3aa: CASSMSYTGELFF
CDR3nt: TGCGCCAGCAGCATGAGCTACACCGGGGAGCTGTTTTTT

j_gene: TRBJ1-1
d_gene: TRBD1
abundance: -
len: 17
v_gene: TRBV19
CDR3aa: CASRPRGTGPGSTEAFF
CDR3nt: TGTGCCAGTAGGCCCCGGGGGACAGGGCCAGGTAGCACTGAAGCTTTCTTT

j_gene: TRBJ1-1
d_gene: -
abundance: many
len: 14
v_gene: TRBV6-1
CDR3aa: CASSPISASTEAFF
CDR3nt: TGTGCCAGCAGTCCTATATCGGCGAGCACTGAAGCTTTCTTT

j_gene: TRBJ1-2
d_gene: -
abundance: many
len: 14
v_gene: TRBV30
CDR3aa: CAWRRPPANYGYTF
CDR3nt: TGTGCCTGGAGGCGTCCTCCAGCTAACTATGGCTACACCTTC

j_gene: TRBJ2-7
d_gene: TRBD1
abundance: many
len: 14
v_gene: TRBV11-1
CDR3aa: CASSYPGQSYEQYF
CDR3nt: TGTGCCAGCAGCTACCCGGGACAGTCCTACGAGCAGTACTTC